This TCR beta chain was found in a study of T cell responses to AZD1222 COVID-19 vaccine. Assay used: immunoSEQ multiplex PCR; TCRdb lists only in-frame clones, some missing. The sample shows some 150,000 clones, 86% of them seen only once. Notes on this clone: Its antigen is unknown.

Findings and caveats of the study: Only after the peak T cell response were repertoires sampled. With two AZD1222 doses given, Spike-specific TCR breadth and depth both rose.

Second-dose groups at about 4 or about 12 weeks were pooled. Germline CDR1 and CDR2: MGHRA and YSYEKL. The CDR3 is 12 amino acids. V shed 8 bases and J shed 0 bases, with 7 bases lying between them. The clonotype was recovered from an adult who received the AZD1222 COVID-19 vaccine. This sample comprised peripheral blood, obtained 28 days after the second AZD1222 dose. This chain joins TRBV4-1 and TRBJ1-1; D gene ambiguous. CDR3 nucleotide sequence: TGCGCCAGCTCACACATGAACACTGAAGCTTTCTTT. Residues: CASSHMNTEAFF.